Listed below are T cell receptor beta chains from one sample, sequenced in a study of blood T cell repertoires in COVID-19. Clones were sequenced by immunoSEQ multiplex PCR, and TCRdb holds only the in-frame ones, with some missing. The table includes approximately 290,000 clones, 80% to 85% detected once. Sample: peripheral blood. Every receptor here comes from a person between 65 and 80 years old with COVID-19, enrolled during active disease. Both conserved end residues are part of each CDR3. D genes are given only for firm matches. The size field is filled for only some rows; it gives once, few, many or a size class.

D	size	V	J	length	CDR3	DNA
-	once	TRBV7-3	TRBJ2-3	15	CASSLGRSGTDTQYF	TGTGCCAGCAGCTTAGGCCGCTCAGGCACAGATACGCAGTATTTT
-	-	TRBV28	TRBJ1-5	13	CASSLTVQGVRHF	TGTGCCAGCAGTCTTACAGTACAGGGAGTGCGGCATTTT
-	-	TRBV6-5	TRBJ2-7	15	CASRDLGLVLYEQYF	TGTGCCAGCAGAGACCTGGGACTTGTGCTCTACGAGCAGTACTTC
TRBD2	-	TRBV18	TRBJ2-1	17	CASSPTGLAGSYNEQFF	TGTGCCAGCTCACCGACGGGACTAGCGGGTTCCTACAATGAGCAGTTCTTC
TRBD2	few	TRBV7-8	TRBJ2-5	15	CASSLILANKETQYF	TGTGCCAGCAGCCTAATACTAGCGAACAAAGAGACCCAGTACTTC
TRBD1	-	TRBV6-1	TRBJ2-1	15	CASSERGLINNEQFF	TGTGCCAGCAGTGAAAGGGGGCTTATTAATAATGAGCAGTTCTTC
TRBD2	-	TRBV9	TRBJ2-1	16	CASSPPGASGINEQFF	TGTGCCAGCAGCCCCCCTGGGGCTAGCGGGATTAATGAGCAGTTCTTC
TRBD1	-	TRBV18	TRBJ2-1	14	CASSPRQGADEQFF	TGTGCCAGCTCACCACGTCAGGGGGCTGATGAGCAGTTCTTC
-	-	TRBV5-1	TRBJ2-1	13	CASSLAQANEQFF	TGCGCCAGCAGCTTGGCTCAGGCGAATGAGCAGTTCTTC
TRBD1	-	TRBV9	TRBJ2-2	13	CASTRRQGGELFF	TGTGCCAGCACTCGTCGACAGGGTGGGGAGCTGTTTTTT
-	-	TRBV5-4	TRBJ2-5	11	CASSRQETQYF	TGTGCCAGCAGCCGCCAAGAGACCCAGTACTTC
-	once	TRBV5-8	TRBJ2-7	15	CASSLVARAPYEQYF	TGTGCCAGCAGCTTGGTAGCCAGGGCCCCCTACGAGCAGTACTTC
-	-	TRBV3-1/TRBV3-2	TRBJ1-4	17	CASSQQTVPTTNEKLFF	TGTGCCAGCAGCCAACAGACAGTTCCAACAACTAATGAAAAACTGTTTTTT
-	-	TRBV19	TRBJ2-5	13	CASRPPGQETQYF	TGTGCCAGTAGGCCTCCGGGCCAAGAGACCCAGTACTTC